This is a list of T cell receptor beta chains from one sample in a study of CD8 T cells in Susac syndrome. TCRdb independently ran MiXCR on the immunoSEQ multiplex PCR reads; one entry per CDR3 protein. Of about 110,000 distinct CDR3 sequences listed, less than 95% are singletons. The sample comprised CD8+ T cells from PBMCs. The receptors originated from a human donor with Susac syndrome. The CDR3 runs from the conserved cysteine through the conserved F or W. D genes are given only for firm matches. Not every row has a clone size; where given, it reads once, few, many or a size class.

d_call j_call clone_size v_call cdr3_nt cdr3_aa
TRBD2 TRBJ2-1 - TRBV2 TGTGCCAGCAAAGGGAGGGAGCCGTTCTTC CASKGREPFF
- TRBJ2-1 - TRBV7-6 TGTGCCAGCAGCCTAAGGGGTCCCCGGGCCAACAACTACAATGAGCAGTTCTTC CASSLRGPRANNYNEQFF
TRBD1 TRBJ2-7 - TRBV20-1 TGCAGTGCTAGAAGGACAGGCTCCCGAACCTACGAGCAGTACTTC CSARRTGSRTYEQYF
TRBD2 TRBJ2-5 - TRBV3-1 TGTGCCAGCAGCCAAGAAACCTGGGGACTAGCGGGTTTCCAAGAGACCCAGTACTTC CASSQETWGLAGFQETQYF
- TRBJ2-7 - TRBV20-1 TGCAGTGCTAGACAGGGGAGCTCCTACGAGCAGTACTTC CSARQGSSYEQYF
TRBD1 TRBJ2-1 once TRBV20-1 TGCAGCGTCTCCAGGGGGGAGCAGTTCTTC CSVSRGEQFF
- TRBJ2-1 - TRBV9 TGTGCCAGCAGCGTATCCCATGAGCAGTTCTTC CASSVSHEQFF
TRBD2 TRBJ2-7 - TRBV3-1 TGTGCCAGCACCCCTAGCGGGGGTCCCTACGAGCAGTACTTC CASTPSGGPYEQYF
- TRBJ2-7 - TRBV27 TGTGCCAGCAGTTTATCGGCTGCTGGTGAGCAGTACTTC CASSLSAAGEQYF
- TRBJ2-1 - TRBV27 TGTGCCAGCAGTTTACAGGGATACTACAATGAGCAGTTCTTC CASSLQGYYNEQFF
TRBD2 TRBJ2-1 - TRBV12-3/TRBV12-4 TGTGCCAGCAGTTTAACTAGCGGTGGCAATGAGCAGTTCTTC CASSLTSGGNEQFF
- TRBJ2-4 - TRBV12-3/TRBV12-4 TGTGCCAGCAGTGCAGGGACCGCAGGGGCTCGGGCCACATTC CASSAGTAGARATF
- TRBJ2-2 - TRBV6-4 TGTGCCAGCAGTGACCCGCCCGGGGAGCTGTTTTTT CASSDPPGELFF
- TRBJ2-2 - TRBV9 TGTGCCAGCAGCGCGGACGGCACCGGGGAGCTGTTTTTT CASSADGTGELFF
- TRBJ1-1 - TRBV11-2 TGTGCCAGCAGCTTACCGTCCACTGAAGCTTTCTTT CASSLPSTEAFF
- TRBJ2-1 once TRBV29-1 TGCAGCGTTGCCGCCAGCTCCTACAATGAGCAGTTCTTC CSVAASSYNEQFF
- TRBJ2-3 - TRBV4-2 TGTGCCAGCAGCCAAGAACGGGGGCTATACACAGATACGCAGTATTTT CASSQERGLYTDTQYF
TRBD1 TRBJ2-7 - TRBV29-1 TGCAGCGTTGAAGACGGGACAGGGGGCTACGAGCAGTACTTC CSVEDGTGGYEQYF
TRBD2 TRBJ2-2 - TRBV9 TGTGCCAGCAGCCCAGGACTAGCGGGGACGAACACCGGGGAGCTGTTTTTT CASSPGLAGTNTGELFF
TRBD2 TRBJ2-7 - TRBV7-8 TGTGCCAGCAGCTCGAGCGGGGCCGCCCCTCGGGAGCAGTACTTC CASSSSGAAPREQYF
- TRBJ2-1 - TRBV12-3/TRBV12-4 TGTGCCAGCAGTTTGGGGGGGGCGGGTGAGCAGTTCTTC CASSLGGAGEQFF
- TRBJ2-5 - TRBV9 TGTGCCAGCAGCGTAGGGGGTAGGCAAGAGACCCAGTACTTC CASSVGGRQETQYF
TRBD1 TRBJ1-4 - TRBV9 TGTGCCAGCTCTAGGACAGGCGATGAAAAACTGTTTTTT CASSRTGDEKLFF
- TRBJ2-7 - TRBV7-9 TGTGCCAGCAGCTCGGGCCTAACCGAGCAGTACTTC CASSSGLTEQYF
TRBD2 TRBJ2-3 - TRBV9 TGTGCCAGCAGCGTGGGGACTAGCGGAGCCGCAGATACGCAGTATTTT CASSVGTSGAADTQYF
- TRBJ2-1 - TRBV7-9 TGTGCCAGCAGCGAAGACTGGAATGAGCAGTTCTTC CASSEDWNEQFF
TRBD2 TRBJ2-1 - TRBV5-6 TGTGCCAGCACCTCTGGCGGGGGGACGCAGTTCTTC CASTSGGGTQFF
TRBD1 TRBJ2-2 - TRBV20-1 TGCAGCAAACACGGGACAGGGCTAAACACCGGGGAGCTGTTTTTT CSKHGTGLNTGELFF
TRBD1 TRBJ2-3 - TRBV9 TGTGCCAGCAGCGTAGCAGGGACAGGGACCTATTCGCAGTATTTT CASSVAGTGTYSQYF
TRBD1 TRBJ2-7 - TRBV15 TGTGCCACCAGCAGTAAGACAGGGCTACTTCACGAGCAGTACTTC CATSSKTGLLHEQYF
TRBD2 TRBJ2-1 - TRBV6-5 TGTGCCAGCAGCGCGGCGGGGGATGAGCAGTTCTTC CASSAAGDEQFF
TRBD1 TRBJ2-3 - TRBV20-1 TGCAGTAGATCTAGGGGGCCTCCAGATACGCAGTATTTT CSRSRGPPDTQYF
- TRBJ1-5 - TRBV3-1 TGTGCCAGCAGCCCCCGGGGGGGTACGGGGCAGCCCCAGCATTTT CASSPRGGTGQPQHF
TRBD1 TRBJ1-6 - TRBV7-8 TGTGCCAGCAGTCGAGTCAGGACAGGGGCCCTGAAGCGGCGTTCACCCCTCCACTTT CASSRVRTGALKRRSPLHF
- TRBJ1-1 - TRBV9 TGTGCCAGCAGCGTTAGGGGTTGGACTGAAGCTTTCTTT CASSVRGWTEAFF
- TRBJ1-1 - TRBV7-9 TGTGCCAGCAGCCGAACAGCTGGAGCTTTCTTT CASSRTAGAFF
- TRBJ2-1 - TRBV9 TGTGCCAGCAGCGCAGCCTACAATGAGCAGTTCTTC CASSAAYNEQFF
- TRBJ2-7 - TRBV27 TGTGCCAGCGGGACGGTGGGGTCCTACGAGCAGTACTTC CASGTVGSYEQYF
- TRBJ1-2 - TRBV20-1 TGCAGTGCTAGAGATGAACAGCCCTCGGGCGGCTACACCTTC CSARDEQPSGGYTF
- TRBJ2-7 - TRBV4-1 TGCGCCAGCAGCCGCCGGGACGGAACCTACGAGCAGTACTTC CASSRRDGTYEQYF
- TRBJ1-1 - TRBV19 TGTGCCACCATATGGGGGTATGGAGCTTTCTTT CATIWGYGAFF
- TRBJ1-2 - TRBV7-2 TGTGCCAGCAGCCCCCACCGGGCCGACTATGGCTACACCTTC CASSPHRADYGYTF
- TRBJ1-1 - TRBV14 TGTGCCAGCAGCCAAGTGAGTTGGGAAGCCTACAACACTGAAGCTTTCTTT CASSQVSWEAYNTEAFF
- TRBJ1-5 - TRBV3-1 TGTGCCAGCAGCCAAGATCTCAGGGACCCAGTTCGGGCCCAGCATTTT CASSQDLRDPVRAQHF
- TRBJ1-1 - TRBV23-1 TGCGCCAGCAGTCAACGGACAAGGAACACTGAAGCTTTCTTT CASSQRTRNTEAFF
TRBD1 TRBJ1-2 - TRBV13 TGTGCCAGCAGCCACCGACAGGGTGGGTACTATGGCTACACCTTC CASSHRQGGYYGYTF
TRBD2 TRBJ2-5 - TRBV7-2 TGTGCCAGCAGCTTGGGACTAGCGGGGAGCCAAGAGACCCAGTACTTC CASSLGLAGSQETQYF
TRBD2 TRBJ2-1 once TRBV4-1 TGCGCCAGCAGCCAACGGGAGGGCGAGCAGTTCTTC CASSQREGEQFF
- TRBJ2-7 - TRBV7-9 TGTGCCAGCAGCCCCATACGCCCGTTGGGTGAGCAGTACTTC CASSPIRPLGEQYF
TRBD1 TRBJ1-6 once TRBV20-1 TGCAGTGCTAGAGGGGACCCCGGGACAGATAATTCACCCCTCCACTTT CSARGDPGTDNSPLHF
- TRBJ1-5 - TRBV2 TGTGCCAGCAGTGTCTACTGGTCAGGGCAGGGCAATCAGCCCCAGCATTTT CASSVYWSGQGNQPQHF
TRBD2 TRBJ2-1 - TRBV13 TGTGCCAGCAGCTCGACTAGCGGGGGACATGAGCAGTTCTTC CASSSTSGGHEQFF
TRBD1 TRBJ1-6 once TRBV28 TGTGCCAGCAGTCCCCGGGACAGGGTTAATTCACCCCTCCACTTT CASSPRDRVNSPLHF
- TRBJ2-3 - TRBV9 TGTGCCAGCAGCGGTGACACCCCAGATACGCAGTATTTT CASSGDTPDTQYF
- TRBJ2-1 once TRBV20-1 TGCAGTGCTACAGGGGCCTCGAAGAATGAGCAGTTCTTC CSATGASKNEQFF
TRBD2 TRBJ2-2 - TRBV3-1 TGTGCCAGCAGCCAAGATGAGGCGGGGGGCTACACCGGGGAGCTGTTTTTT CASSQDEAGGYTGELFF
TRBD1 TRBJ2-3 - TRBV3-1 TGTGCCAGCAGCCGAGGATTCGACAGGGGCAGTCCAGATACGCAGTATTTT CASSRGFDRGSPDTQYF
TRBD1 TRBJ2-7 - TRBV29-1 TGCAGCGTTGTAGGGGTAGCGGACAGGGATTACTACGAGCAGTACTTC CSVVGVADRDYYEQYF
TRBD1 TRBJ1-2 - TRBV4-2 TGTGCCAGCAGCCAAGGGACAGGGGGGTCTGACTATGGCTACACCTTC CASSQGTGGSDYGYTF